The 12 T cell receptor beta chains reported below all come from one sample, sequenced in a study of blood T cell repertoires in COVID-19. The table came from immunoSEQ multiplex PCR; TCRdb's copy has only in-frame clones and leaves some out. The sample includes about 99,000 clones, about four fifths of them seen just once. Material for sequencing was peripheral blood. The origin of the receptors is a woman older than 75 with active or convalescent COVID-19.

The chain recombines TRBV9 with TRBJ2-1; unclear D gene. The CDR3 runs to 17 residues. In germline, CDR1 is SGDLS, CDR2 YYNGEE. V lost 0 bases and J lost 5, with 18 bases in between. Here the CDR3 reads CASSVVSRSAFHNEQFF. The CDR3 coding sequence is TGTGCCAGCAGCGTAGTAAGTCGGAGTGCGTTTCACAATGAGCAGTTCTTC.

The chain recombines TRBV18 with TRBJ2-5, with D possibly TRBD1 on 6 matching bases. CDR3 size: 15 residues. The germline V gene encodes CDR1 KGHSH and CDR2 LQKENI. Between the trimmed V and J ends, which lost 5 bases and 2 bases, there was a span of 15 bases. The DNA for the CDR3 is TGTGCCAGCTCAGGACAGCAGGGGTTTCAAGAGACCCAGTACTTC. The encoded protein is CASSGQQGFQETQYF.

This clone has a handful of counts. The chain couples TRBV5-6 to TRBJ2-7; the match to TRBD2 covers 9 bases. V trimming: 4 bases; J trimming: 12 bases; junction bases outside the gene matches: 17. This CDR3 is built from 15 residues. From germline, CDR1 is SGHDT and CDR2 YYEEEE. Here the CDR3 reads CASSQRLAVVTSMYF. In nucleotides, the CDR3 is TGTGCCAGCAGCCAAAGACTAGCGGTCGTTACGAGCATGTACTTC.

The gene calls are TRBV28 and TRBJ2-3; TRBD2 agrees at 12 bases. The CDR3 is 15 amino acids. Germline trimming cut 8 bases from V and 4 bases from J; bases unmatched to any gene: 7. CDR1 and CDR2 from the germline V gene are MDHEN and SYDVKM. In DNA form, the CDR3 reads TGTGCCAGCGAGGCTAGCGGGAGGGCCCCAGATACGCAGTATTTT. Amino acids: CASEASGRAPDTQYF.

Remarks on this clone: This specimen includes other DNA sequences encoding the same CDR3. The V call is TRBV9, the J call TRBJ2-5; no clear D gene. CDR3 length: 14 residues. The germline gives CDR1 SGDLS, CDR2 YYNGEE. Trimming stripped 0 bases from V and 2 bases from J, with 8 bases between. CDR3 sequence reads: CASSVGGTQETQYF. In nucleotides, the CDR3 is TGTGCCAGCAGCGTAGGCGGTACTCAAGAGACCCAGTACTTC.

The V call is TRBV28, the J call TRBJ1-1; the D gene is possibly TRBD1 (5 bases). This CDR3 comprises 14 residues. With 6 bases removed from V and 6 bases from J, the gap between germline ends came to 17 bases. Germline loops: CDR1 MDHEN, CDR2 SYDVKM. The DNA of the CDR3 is TGTGCCAGCAGCCTTCTTCAGGGAGGCGCTGAAGCTTTCTTT. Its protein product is CASSLLQGGAEAFF.

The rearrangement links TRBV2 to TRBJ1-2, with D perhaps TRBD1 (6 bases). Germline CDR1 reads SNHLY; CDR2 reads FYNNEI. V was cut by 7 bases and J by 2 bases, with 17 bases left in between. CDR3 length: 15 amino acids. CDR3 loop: CASKILGGQNYGYTF. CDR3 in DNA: TGTGCCAGCAAAATATTAGGTGGACAGAACTATGGCTACACCTTC.

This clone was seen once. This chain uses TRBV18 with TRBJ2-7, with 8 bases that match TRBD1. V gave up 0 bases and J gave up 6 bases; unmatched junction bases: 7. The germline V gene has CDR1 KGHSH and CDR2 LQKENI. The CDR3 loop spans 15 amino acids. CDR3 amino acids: CASSPPTGVEGEQYF. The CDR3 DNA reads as TGTGCCAGCTCACCACCGACAGGGGTAGAAGGCGAGCAGTACTTC. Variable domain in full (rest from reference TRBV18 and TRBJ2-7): NAGVMQNPRHLVRRRGQEARLRCSPMKGHSHVYWYRQLPEEGLKFMVYLQKENIIDESGMPKERFSAEFPKEGPSILRIQQVVRGDSAAYFCASSPPTGVEGEQYFGPGTRLTVT.

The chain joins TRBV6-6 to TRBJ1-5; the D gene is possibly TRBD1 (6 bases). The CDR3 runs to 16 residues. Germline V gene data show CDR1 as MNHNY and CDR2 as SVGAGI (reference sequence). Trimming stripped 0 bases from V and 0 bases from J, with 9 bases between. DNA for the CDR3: TGTGCCAGCAGTTACTCGAGGGGGTTTAGCAATCAGCCCCAGCATTTT. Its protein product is CASSYSRGFSNQPQHF.

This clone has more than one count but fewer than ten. The CDR3 DNA is TGCGCCAGCAGCTTGGAGGGCGGAGGGTATCCCCTCCACTTT. Translation gives CASSLEGGGYPLHF. The rearrangement uses TRBV5-1 and TRBJ1-6, with D unresolved. The CDR3 contains 14 residues. Trimming cost V 0 bases and J 13 bases, with 14 bases left between them. CDR1 and CDR2 from the germline V gene are SGHRS and YFSETQ.

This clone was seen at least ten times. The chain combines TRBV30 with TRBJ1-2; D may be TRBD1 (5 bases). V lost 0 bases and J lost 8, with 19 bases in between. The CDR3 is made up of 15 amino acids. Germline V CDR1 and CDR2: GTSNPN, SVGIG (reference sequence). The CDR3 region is CAWSVHQPTVKGYTF. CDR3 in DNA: TGTGCCTGGAGTGTACACCAACCGACAGTAAAAGGCTACACCTTC.

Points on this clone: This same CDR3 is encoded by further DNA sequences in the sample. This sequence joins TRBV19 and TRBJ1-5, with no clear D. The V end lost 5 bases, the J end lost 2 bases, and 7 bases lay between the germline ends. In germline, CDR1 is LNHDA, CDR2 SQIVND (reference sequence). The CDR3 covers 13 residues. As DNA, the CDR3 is TGTGCCAGTAGTCCAGGTGGCAATCAGCCCCAGCATTTT. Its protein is CASSPGGNQPQHF.